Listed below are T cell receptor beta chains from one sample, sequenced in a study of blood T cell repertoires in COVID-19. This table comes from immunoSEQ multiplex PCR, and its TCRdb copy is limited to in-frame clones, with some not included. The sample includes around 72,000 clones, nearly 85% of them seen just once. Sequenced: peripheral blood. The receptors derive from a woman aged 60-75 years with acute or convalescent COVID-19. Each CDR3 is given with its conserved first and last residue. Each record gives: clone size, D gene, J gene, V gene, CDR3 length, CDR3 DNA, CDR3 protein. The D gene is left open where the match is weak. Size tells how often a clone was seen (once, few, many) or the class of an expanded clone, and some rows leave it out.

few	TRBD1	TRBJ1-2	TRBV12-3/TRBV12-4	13	TGTGCCAGCGGATCTGGGACAGGGCATGGCTACACCTTC	CASGSGTGHGYTF
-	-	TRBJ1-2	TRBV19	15	TGTGCCAGTAGTTCTACTCCCGGGACACCCTATGGCTACACCTTC	CASSSTPGTPYGYTF
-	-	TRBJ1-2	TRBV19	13	TGTGCCAGTAGCCAAAAGGGGGTATGGGGCTACACCTTC	CASSQKGVWGYTF
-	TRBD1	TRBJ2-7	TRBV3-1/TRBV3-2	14	TGTGCCAGCAGACTCGGGACAGGGTCCTACGAGCAGTACTTC	CASRLGTGSYEQYF
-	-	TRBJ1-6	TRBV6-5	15	TGTGCCAGCAGTTACTCTCGCAGGGGAGCGGAGTCCCTCCACTTT	CASSYSRRGAESLHF
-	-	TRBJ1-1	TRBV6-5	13	TGTGCCAGCAGTTACTTCTATCTTGCGGAAGCTTTCTTT	CASSYFYLAEAFF
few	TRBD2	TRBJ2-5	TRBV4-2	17	TGTGCCAGCAGCCCCAGGTGGGCTAGCGGAAACCAAGAGACCCAGTACTTC	CASSPRWASGNQETQYF
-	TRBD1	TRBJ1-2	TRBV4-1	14	TGCGCCAGCAGCCAGGCACAGGGGGCTCGTGGCTACACCTTC	CASSQAQGARGYTF
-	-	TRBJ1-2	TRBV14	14	TGTGCCAGCAGCCAGTTCTCGGGGTTTGAGGGCTACACCTTC	CASSQFSGFEGYTF
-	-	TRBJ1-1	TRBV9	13	TGTGCCAGCAGTGATCCCCGCCGGGGTGAAGCTTTCTTT	CASSDPRRGEAFF
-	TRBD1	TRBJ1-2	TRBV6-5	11	TGTGCCAGCAGCGACAGGGTCGGCTACACCTTC	CASSDRVGYTF
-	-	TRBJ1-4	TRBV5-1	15	TGCGCCAGCAGCTGGACAGTGGGTAATAATGAAAAACTGTTTTTT	CASSWTVGNNEKLFF
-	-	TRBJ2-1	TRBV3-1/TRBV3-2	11	TGTGCCAGCAAGTTCAGGGGCGAGCAGTTCTTC	CASKFRGEQFF
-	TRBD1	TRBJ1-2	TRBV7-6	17	TGTGCCAGCAGCCCCGGGACAGGGGTGCCGATAAACTATGGCTACACCTTC	CASSPGTGVPINYGYTF